These 18 T cell receptor beta chains were all obtained from the same sample, sequenced in a study of blood T cell repertoires in COVID-19 (TCRdb year 2020). Libraries were built with the immunoSEQ multiplex PCR assay. TCRdb provides this immuneACCESS table in a form limited to in-frame rearrangements. Some clones are lacking; in checked studies, under half of them reflect an unresolved V gene, and why the rest are absent is not known. The sample table shows approximately 410,000 clones, and 86% are seen once. The leading ten clones occupy 1.4% of the sample. The sequenced material came from peripheral blood. These receptors were collected from a woman in her thirties with active or convalescent COVID-19.

The chain joins TRBV5-1 to TRBJ1-2; TRBD1 is a possible D gene (6 bases). V shed 4 bases and J shed 4 bases, with 11 bases lying between them. Germline V gene data show CDR1 as SGHRS and CDR2 as YFSETQ. The CDR3 is 13 residues long. This chain's CDR3 is CASSPPTGYGYTF. The CDR3 DNA reads TGCGCCAGCAGCCCACCGACAGGCTATGGCTACACCTTC.

J is TRBJ1-5 and V is TRBV6-5, with D maybe TRBD1 (6 bases). The germline V gene encodes CDR1 MNHEY and CDR2 SVGAGI. V lost 0 bases, J lost 0 bases, and 9 bases lay in between. This CDR3 has 16 amino acids. DNA of the CDR3: TGTGCCAGCAGTTACTCGGGGGGGCCTAGCAATCAGCCCCAGCATTTT. This translates into CASSYSGGPSNQPQHF.

The genes are TRBV19 and TRBJ2-7, with D possibly being TRBD2 (5 bases). V lost 5 bases and J lost 0, with 17 bases in between. The V gene's germline CDR1 is LNHDA and CDR2 SQIVND (reference sequence). The CDR3 is 16 amino acids. As DNA, the CDR3 is TGTGCCAGTAGTCTAGCTAGTGGGAGTAGCTCCTACGAGCAGTACTTC. Translated: CASSLASGSSSYEQYF.

The chain recombines TRBV2 with TRBJ2-7, with TRBD1 matching over 8 bases. With V trimmed by 2 bases and J by 2 bases, 5 bases remained unmatched. The germline gives CDR1 SNHLY, CDR2 FYNNEI. This CDR3 is 15 amino acids long. CDR3 in amino acids: CASSERTGLTYEQYF. CDR3 nucleotide sequence: TGTGCCAGCAGTGAAAGGACAGGGCTAACCTACGAGCAGTACTTC. Filled out from reference TRBV2 and TRBJ2-7, the complete variable domain reads EPEVTQTPSHQVTQMGQEVILRCVPISNHLYFYWYRQILGQKVEFLVSFYNNEISEKSEIFDDQFSVERPDGSNFTLKIRSTKLEDSAMYFCASSERTGLTYEQYFGPGTRLTVT.

J is TRBJ1-1 and V is TRBV6-5, with D unresolved. Trimming stripped 0 bases from V and 6 bases from J, with 8 bases between. Germline V CDR1 and CDR2: MNHEY, SVGAGI. This CDR3 is 13 amino acids long. The CDR3 sequence is CASSYSKHAEAFF. The CDR3 DNA sequence: TGTGCCAGCAGTTACTCGAAACACGCTGAAGCTTTCTTT.

Points on this clone: The sample contains more than one DNA sequence encoding this CDR3. This chain joins TRBV6-1 and TRBJ1-2; D is ambiguous. The V and J ends lost 2 bases and 5 bases respectively, with 9 bases between them. Germline values: CDR1 MNHNS, CDR2 SASEGT. The CDR3 covers 13 residues. The CDR3 reads CASSEREYYGYTF. The DNA for the CDR3 is TGTGCCAGCAGTGAAAGGGAGTATTATGGCTACACCTTC.

The CDR3 is CATSSGGFRADTQYF. CDR3 coding DNA: TGTGCCACCAGCAGTGGCGGGTTTCGGGCAGATACGCAGTATTTT. The chain couples TRBV15 to TRBJ2-3; a weak D match, TRBD2 (5 bases). The CDR3 is made up of 15 amino acids. Germline V CDR1 and CDR2: LNHNV, YYDKDF (reference sequence). Trimming pared 3 bases from V and 4 bases from J, leaving 14 bases between.

This chain joins TRBV30 and TRBJ1-2; 12 nucleotides agree with TRBD1. The V gene's germline CDR1 is GTSNPN and CDR2 SVGIG (reference sequence). This CDR3 contains 15 residues. The junction had 3 bases not matched to a gene; V was cut back by 0 bases and J by 4 bases. CDR3 amino acids: CAWSVGTGGGYGYTF. Written as DNA, the CDR3 is TGTGCCTGGAGTGTAGGGACAGGGGGCGGCTATGGCTACACCTTC.

This rearrangement joins TRBV29-1 to TRBJ1-2; TRBD1 agrees at 10 bases. Germline V gene sequence: CDR1 SQVTM, CDR2 ANQGSEA. Trimming at V came to 6 bases and at J to 6 bases, leaving 7 bases not matched to a gene. The CDR3 sequence is 13 residues long. As DNA, the CDR3 is TGCAGCGTGAAGACAGGGGGCCTTGATGGCTACACCTTC. It encodes CSVKTGGLDGYTF.

The table lists this clone with a few counts. The rearrangement joins TRBV2 to TRBJ1-2; 7 nucleotides line up with TRBD1. J lost 4 bases, V lost 8 bases, and 10 bases had no gene match. Germline CDR1 reads SNHLY; CDR2 reads FYNNEI. CDR3 length: 14 amino acids. The CDR3 spells CASARDSTPYGYTF. CDR3 DNA sequence: TGTGCCAGCGCTAGGGACAGTACTCCCTATGGCTACACCTTC.

In this sample, this clone turned up once. This chain links TRBV10-2 with TRBJ2-1, with 16 bases matching TRBD2. This CDR3 has 18 amino acids. CDR1 and CDR2 (germline): WSHSY, SAAADI. J gave up 0 bases and V 6 bases, and 5 bases lay outside the gene matches. CDR3 in amino acids: CASRPGLAGGSSYNEQFF. The CDR3 DNA reads as TGCGCCAGCAGACCGGGACTAGCGGGGGGGAGCTCCTACAATGAGCAGTTCTTC.

The chain recombines TRBV6-5 with TRBJ1-4, with 8 bases aligning to TRBD1. This CDR3 is 14 amino acids long. The germline V gene has CDR1 MNHEY and CDR2 SVGAGI. The J segment lost 8 bases and the V segment lost 6 bases, leaving 8 bases of the junction unmatched. In nucleotides, the CDR3 is TGTGCCAGCAGGGGGGACAGGAGGGACGAAAAACTGTTTTTT. Protein: CASRGDRRDEKLFF.

The chain has TRBV5-1 and TRBJ1-5, with D unclear. The CDR3 sequence is 14 residues long. Germline V CDR1 and CDR2: SGHRS, YFSETQ. V gave up 9 bases and J gave up 7 bases, with 20 bases separating them. CDR3 bases: TGCGCCACCGTTAAGGACGGAGGTCCCCAGCCCCAGCATTTT. Amino acid sequence: CATVKDGGPQPQHF. The full variable domain, in which reference TRBV5-1 and TRBJ1-5 provide the parts outside the CDR3, is KAGVTQTPRYLIKTRGQQVTLSCSPISGHRSVSWYQQTPGQGLQFLFEYFSETQRNKGNFPGRFSGRQFSNSRSEMNVSTLELGDSALYLCATVKDGGPQPQHFGDGTRLSIL.

The chain carries TRBV11-2 and TRBJ2-5, with 7 nucleotides matching TRBD2. Trimming took 4 bases from V and 4 from J; bases not matched to a gene: 9. Germline V CDR1 and CDR2: SGHAT, FQNNGV. There are 15 residues in the CDR3. The CDR3 spells CASSSWGGEGETQYF. CDR3 bases: TGTGCCAGCAGCTCTTGGGGGGGGGAAGGAGAGACCCAGTACTTC.

This chain links TRBV9 with TRBJ1-1; 7 nucleotides align to TRBD1. Germline CDR1 reads SGDLS; CDR2 reads YYNGEE. V lost 4 bases to trimming and J lost 8 bases; unmatched junction nucleotides: 5. The CDR3 runs to 12 residues. CDR3 in DNA: TGTGCCAGCAGCATATTGACAGGGGAAGCTTTCTTT. Residues: CASSILTGEAFF.

The rearrangement links TRBV5-1 to TRBJ1-2; 8 positions agree with TRBD1. The V gene's germline CDR1 is SGHRS and CDR2 YFSETQ. Losses at the gene ends were 4 bases for V and 5 bases for J; bases not matched to a gene: 7. CDR3 size: 14 residues. CDR3 loop: CASSPGQGEYGYTF. DNA of the CDR3: TGCGCCAGCAGCCCCGGACAGGGAGAGTATGGCTACACCTTC.

This chain connects TRBV9 to TRBJ2-1; TRBD2 agrees at 11 bases. With V trimmed by 2 bases and J by 6 bases, 4 bases remained unmatched. The germline V gene has CDR1 SGDLS and CDR2 YYNGEE. CDR3 length: 15 residues. The CDR3 is CASSVTSGSSNEQFF. The CDR3 DNA follows: TGTGCCAGCAGCGTTACTAGCGGGAGCTCCAATGAGCAGTTCTTC. The variable domain in full, completed from reference TRBV9 and TRBJ2-1, reads DSGVTQTPKHLITATGQRVTLRCSPRSGDLSVYWYQQSLDQGLQFLIQYYNGEERAKGNILERFSAQQFPDLHSELNLSSLELGDSALYFCASSVTSGSSNEQFFGPGTRLTVL.

V gene TRBV30 combines with J gene TRBJ2-1; 8 bases are shared with TRBD2. V shed 5 bases and J 6 bases; nucleotides not matched to a gene: 12. CDR3 length equals 15 residues. CDR1 and CDR2 (germline): GTSNPN, SVGIG (reference sequence). The CDR3 spells CAWGGATGTSNEQFF. DNA for the CDR3: TGTGCCTGGGGCGGGGCGACCGGGACTAGCAATGAGCAGTTCTTC.